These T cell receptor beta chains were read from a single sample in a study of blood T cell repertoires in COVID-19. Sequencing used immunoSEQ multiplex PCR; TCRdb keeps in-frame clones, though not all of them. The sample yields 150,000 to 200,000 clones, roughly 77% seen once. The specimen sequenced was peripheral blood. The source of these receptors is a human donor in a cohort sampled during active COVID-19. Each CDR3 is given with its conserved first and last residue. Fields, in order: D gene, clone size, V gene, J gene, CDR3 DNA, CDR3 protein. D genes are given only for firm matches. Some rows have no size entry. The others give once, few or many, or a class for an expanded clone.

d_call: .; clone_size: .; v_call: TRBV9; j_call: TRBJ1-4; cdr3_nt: TGTGCCAGCAGCCCTAGAGGGGGAGATGAAAAACTGTTTTTT; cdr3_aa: CASSPRGGDEKLFF
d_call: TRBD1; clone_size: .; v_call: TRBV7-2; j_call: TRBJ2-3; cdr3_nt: TGTGCCAGCAGCTTTACACCGGGACAGGGAGGAGATACGCAGTATTTT; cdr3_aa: CASSFTPGQGGDTQYF
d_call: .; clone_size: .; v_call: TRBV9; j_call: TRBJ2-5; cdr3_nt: TGTGCCAGCAGCTCAAGGACAGTAGAGACCCAGTACTTC; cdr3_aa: CASSSRTVETQYF
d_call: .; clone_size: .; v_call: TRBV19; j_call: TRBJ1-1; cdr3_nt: TGTGCCAGTACCACCACAGACCTATTAGTCACGCATTTCGCTTTCTTT; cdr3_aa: CASTTTDLLVTHFAFF
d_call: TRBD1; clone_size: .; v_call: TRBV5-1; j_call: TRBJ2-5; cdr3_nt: TGCGCCAGCAGCAGGAGACAGGGGCCCATCGAGACCCAGTACTTC; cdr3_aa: CASSRRQGPIETQYF
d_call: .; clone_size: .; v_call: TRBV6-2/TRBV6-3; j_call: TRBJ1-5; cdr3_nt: TGTGCCAGCAGTTACCGGGCGGGAGGGCGTAGCAATCAGCCCCAGCATTTT; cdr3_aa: CASSYRAGGRSNQPQHF
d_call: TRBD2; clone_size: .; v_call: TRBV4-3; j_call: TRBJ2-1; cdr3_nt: TGCGCCAGCAGCCCTGATGCGGGAGGGTACAATGAGCAGTTCTTC; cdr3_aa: CASSPDAGGYNEQFF
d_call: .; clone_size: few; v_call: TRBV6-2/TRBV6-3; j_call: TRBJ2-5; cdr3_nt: TGTGCCAGCAGTCGCCAAGAGACCCAGTACTTC; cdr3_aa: CASSRQETQYF
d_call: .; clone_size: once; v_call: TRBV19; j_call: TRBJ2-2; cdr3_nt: TGTGCCAGTAGACGTCGGGGGGCTACCGGGGAGCTGTTTTTT; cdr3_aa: CASRRRGATGELFF
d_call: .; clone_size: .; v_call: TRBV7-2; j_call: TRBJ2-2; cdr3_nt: TGTGCCAGCAGCTTATCGTCTACTAGCGGGGAGCTGTTTTTT; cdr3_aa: CASSLSSTSGELFF
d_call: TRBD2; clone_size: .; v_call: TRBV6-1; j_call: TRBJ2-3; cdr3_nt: TGTGCCAGCAGTGAAGGGACTAGCGGGCAGGCAGATACGCAGTATTTT; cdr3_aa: CASSEGTSGQADTQYF
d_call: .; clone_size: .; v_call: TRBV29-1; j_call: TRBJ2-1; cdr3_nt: TGCAGCCTCACGAAAGTCGACAGAATCTACAATGAGCAGTTCTTC; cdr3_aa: CSLTKVDRIYNEQFF
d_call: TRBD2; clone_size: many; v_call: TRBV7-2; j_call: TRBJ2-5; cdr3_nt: TGTGCCAGCAGCTTAGTCGTAGCGGGACGGGAGACCCAGTACTTC; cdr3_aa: CASSLVVAGRETQYF
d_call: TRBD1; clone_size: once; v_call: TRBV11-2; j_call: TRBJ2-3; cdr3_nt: TGTGCCAGCAGTTATACAGGGGTTCGGAACACAGATACGCAGTATTTT; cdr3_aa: CASSYTGVRNTDTQYF
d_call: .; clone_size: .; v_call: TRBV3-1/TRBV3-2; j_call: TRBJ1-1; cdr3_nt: TGTGCCAGCAGGAGGAAGGGAGGTACTGAAGCTTTCTTT; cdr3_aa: CASRRKGGTEAFF
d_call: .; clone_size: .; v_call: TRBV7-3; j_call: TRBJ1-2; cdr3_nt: TGTGCCAGCAGCTTAGAGGGAAAGGGCTATGGCTACACCTTC; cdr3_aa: CASSLEGKGYGYTF
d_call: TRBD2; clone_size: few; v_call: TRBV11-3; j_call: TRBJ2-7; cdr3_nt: TGTGCCAGCAGCTTAGAGGCTAGCGGGAGCCCAGGAACCTACGAGCAGTACTTC; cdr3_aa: CASSLEASGSPGTYEQYF
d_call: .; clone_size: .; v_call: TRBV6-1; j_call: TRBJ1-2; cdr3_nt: TGTGCCAGCAGTGAAGGGGGCTGGGGTGGCTACACCTTC; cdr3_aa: CASSEGGWGGYTF
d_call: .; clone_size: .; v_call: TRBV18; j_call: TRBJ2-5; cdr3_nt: TGTGCCAGCTCGTTAGTCTTCCGGGAGACCCAGTACTTC; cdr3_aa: CASSLVFRETQYF
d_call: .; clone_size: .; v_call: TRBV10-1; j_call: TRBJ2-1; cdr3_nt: TGCGCCAGCAGTGAGGCTAGCGACAGCTCCTACAATGAGCAGTTCTTC; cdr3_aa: CASSEASDSSYNEQFF
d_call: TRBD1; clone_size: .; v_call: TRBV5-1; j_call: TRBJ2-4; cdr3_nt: TGCGCCAGCAGCTCAGGGGGCTTAGGCCCAAAAAACATTCAGTACTTC; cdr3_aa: CASSSGGLGPKNIQYF
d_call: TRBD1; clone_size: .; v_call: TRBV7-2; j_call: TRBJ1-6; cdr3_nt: TGTGCCAGCAGCCCCCGACAGGGAACTTCACCCCTCCACTTT; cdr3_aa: CASSPRQGTSPLHF
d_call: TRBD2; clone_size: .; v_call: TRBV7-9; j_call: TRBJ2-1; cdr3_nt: TGTGCCAGCAGCTTACCGCTAGCGGGGGACACGGTCTTC; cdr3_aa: CASSLPLAGDTVF
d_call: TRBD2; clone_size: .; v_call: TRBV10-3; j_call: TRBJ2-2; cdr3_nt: TGTGCCATCAGCGGGACTAGCGGCGGCACCGGGGAGCTGTTTTTT; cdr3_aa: CAISGTSGGTGELFF
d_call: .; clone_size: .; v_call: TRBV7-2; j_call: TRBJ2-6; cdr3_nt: TGTGCCAGCAGCTTCGAGGCTACTGGGGCCAACGTCCTGACTTTC; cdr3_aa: CASSFEATGANVLTF
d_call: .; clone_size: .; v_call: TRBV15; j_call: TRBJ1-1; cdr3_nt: TGTGCCACCAGCAGAGTATATTGGGGGCGGCACCGTTTCTTT; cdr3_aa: CATSRVYWGRHRFF
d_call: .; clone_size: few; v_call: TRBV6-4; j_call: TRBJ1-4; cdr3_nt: TGTGCCAGCAGTGACTGCGGGACGATCGATGAAAAACTGTTTTTT; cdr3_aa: CASSDCGTIDEKLFF
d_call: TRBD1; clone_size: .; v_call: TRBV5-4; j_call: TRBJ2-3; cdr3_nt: TGTGCCAGCAGCCCCGGGACAGGAAGGTTCACAGATACGCAGTATTTT; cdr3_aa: CASSPGTGRFTDTQYF
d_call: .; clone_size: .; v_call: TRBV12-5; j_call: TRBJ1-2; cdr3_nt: TGTGCTAGTGGTTTGGTACCGAGTTATGGCTACACCTTC; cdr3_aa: CASGLVPSYGYTF
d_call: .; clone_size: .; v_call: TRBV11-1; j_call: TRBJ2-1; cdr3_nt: TGTGCCAGCAGCCCCCGGGACTTGACGAATGAGCAGTTCTTC; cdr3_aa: CASSPRDLTNEQFF